Listed below are T cell receptor beta chains from one sample, sequenced in a study of metastatic and nonmetastatic thyroid tumors. TCRdb re-analyzed the PCR reads through MiXCR. The data show about 90,000 clones, around 7.8% seen once. The sequenced sample was blood. Receptors were obtained from a female donor with papillary thyroid cancer or a benign thyroid nodule (not recorded which). Some clones in this sample may be carry-over from other donors' samples. Both conserved end residues are part of each CDR3. Each record gives: clone size, D gene, V gene, J gene, CDR3 protein, CDR3 DNA. A D gene is named only where the DNA matches it firmly. Clone size is shown for a subset of rows, as once, few, many or a class of expanded clone.

abundance: many
d_gene: TRBD1
v_gene: TRBV6-6
j_gene: TRBJ2-1
CDR3aa: CASSYSDRHNEQFF
CDR3nt: TGTGCCAGCAGTTATTCGGACAGGCACAATGAGCAGTTCTTC

abundance: many
d_gene: .
v_gene: TRBV6-6
j_gene: TRBJ2-3
CDR3aa: CASSPRSSLAGTDTQYF
CDR3nt: TGTGCCAGCAGTCCACGTTCGAGTCTAGCTGGTACAGATACGCAGTATTTT

abundance: few
d_gene: .
v_gene: TRBV5-6
j_gene: TRBJ2-5
CDR3aa: CASSYLGRRDF
CDR3nt: TGTGCCAGCAGTTACCTGGGGCGGCGAGACTTC

abundance: many
d_gene: .
v_gene: TRBV19
j_gene: TRBJ2-5
CDR3aa: CASSIAGAGETQYF
CDR3nt: TGTGCCAGTAGTATAGCGGGGGCTGGGGAGACCCAGTACTTC

abundance: few
d_gene: .
v_gene: TRBV6-2/TRBV6-3
j_gene: TRBJ1-2
CDR3aa: CASSSWLRDIQYTINYGYTF
CDR3nt: TGTGCCAGCAGTAGCTGGCTCCGGGACATCCAATACACGATTAACTATGGCTACACCTTC

abundance: .
d_gene: .
v_gene: TRBV20-1
j_gene: TRBJ1-2
CDR3aa: CSASGGYYGYAF
CDR3nt: TGCAGTGCTAGTGGAGGGTATTATGGCTACGCCTTC

abundance: .
d_gene: .
v_gene: TRBV11-2
j_gene: TRBJ2-7
CDR3aa: CASSLASPYEQYF
CDR3nt: TGTGCCAGCAGCTTAGCCAGCCCCTACGAGCAGTACTTC

abundance: many
d_gene: .
v_gene: TRBV7-2
j_gene: TRBJ2-3
CDR3aa: CASSLAGKDTQYF
CDR3nt: TGTGCCAGCAGCTTAGCAGGGAAAGATACGCAGTATTTT

abundance: few
d_gene: TRBD1
v_gene: TRBV6-5
j_gene: TRBJ2-7
CDR3aa: CASSYGIRDRPYEQYF
CDR3nt: TGTGCCAGCAGTTACGGCATCCGGGACAGACCCTACGAGCAGTACTTC

abundance: many
d_gene: .
v_gene: TRBV6-1
j_gene: TRBJ2-6
CDR3aa: CASVSSGANVLTF
CDR3nt: TGTGCCAGCGTTTCCTCTGGGGCCAACGTCCTGACTTTC

abundance: many
d_gene: .
v_gene: TRBV4-1
j_gene: TRBJ1-6
CDR3aa: CASSRDSVGNSPLHF
CDR3nt: TGCGCCAGCAGCCGTGATTCGGTCGGAAATTCACCCCTCCACTTT

abundance: many
d_gene: TRBD1
v_gene: TRBV3-1
j_gene: TRBJ2-1
CDR3aa: CASSQGKGQGINEQFF
CDR3nt: TGTGCCAGCAGCCAAGGAAAGGGACAGGGGATAAATGAGCAGTTCTTC

abundance: .
d_gene: TRBD2
v_gene: TRBV9
j_gene: TRBJ2-1
CDR3aa: CASSRGLAGGPPSNEQFF
CDR3nt: TGTGCCAGCAGCAGGGGACTAGCGGGGGGTCCTCCCTCCAATGAGCAGTTCTTC

abundance: .
d_gene: .
v_gene: TRBV20-1
j_gene: TRBJ2-7
CDR3aa: CSASFHTRSSYEQYF
CDR3nt: TGCAGTGCTAGTTTTCACACCAGGAGCTCCTACGAGCAGTACTTC

abundance: .
d_gene: TRBD2
v_gene: TRBV19
j_gene: TRBJ2-5
CDR3aa: CASSIGGADVETQYF
CDR3nt: TGTGCCAGTAGTATCGGGGGGGCCGATGTGGAGACCCAGTACTTC

abundance: many
d_gene: .
v_gene: TRBV11-2
j_gene: TRBJ2-7
CDR3aa: CASSLVYEQYF
CDR3nt: TGTGCCAGCAGCCTCGTCTACGAGCAGTACTTC

abundance: .
d_gene: .
v_gene: TRBV20-1
j_gene: TRBJ2-7
CDR3aa: CSARGARSSCYEQYF
CDR3nt: TGCAGTGCTAGAGGAGCAAGGAGTTCGTGTTACGAGCAGTACTTC

abundance: .
d_gene: TRBD2
v_gene: TRBV4-2
j_gene: TRBJ2-3
CDR3aa: CASRPLAGGPSSTDTQYF
CDR3nt: TGTGCCAGCAGACCACTAGCGGGGGGACCCTCTAGCACAGATACGCAGTATTTT

abundance: few
d_gene: .
v_gene: TRBV7-2
j_gene: TRBJ1-2
CDR3aa: CASSFSTGYRKLYGYTF
CDR3nt: TGTGCCAGCAGCTTCAGCACAGGGTACCGTAAACTCTATGGCTACACCTTC

abundance: few
d_gene: TRBD2
v_gene: TRBV12-3/TRBV12-4
j_gene: TRBJ2-5
CDR3aa: CASSYWQIPRGETQYF
CDR3nt: TGTGCCAGCAGTTATTGGCAGATCCCGCGGGGGGAGACCCAGTACTTC

abundance: many
d_gene: .
v_gene: TRBV6-1
j_gene: TRBJ2-1
CDR3aa: CASSLRGSSYNEQFF
CDR3nt: TGTGCCAGCTCCCTTCGGGGGAGCTCCTACAATGAGCAGTTCTTC

abundance: many
d_gene: .
v_gene: TRBV5-4
j_gene: TRBJ2-2
CDR3aa: CASSLTIRGTGELFF
CDR3nt: TGTGCCAGCAGCTTGACAATTCGGGGCACCGGGGAGCTGTTTTTT

abundance: many
d_gene: .
v_gene: TRBV7-7
j_gene: TRBJ1-1
CDR3aa: CASSPWDLNTEAFF
CDR3nt: TGTGCCAGCAGCCCCTGGGATTTGAACACTGAAGCTTTCTTT

abundance: many
d_gene: TRBD1
v_gene: TRBV5-1
j_gene: TRBJ1-4
CDR3aa: CASSTGTGGSYEKLFF
CDR3nt: TGCGCCAGCAGCACAGGGACAGGGGGCTCTTATGAAAAACTGTTTTTT

abundance: few
d_gene: TRBD1
v_gene: TRBV19
j_gene: TRBJ1-1
CDR3aa: CASRPGQGTEAFF
CDR3nt: TGTGCCAGTCGTCCGGGACAGGGGACTGAAGCTTTCTTT

abundance: many
d_gene: .
v_gene: TRBV7-9
j_gene: TRBJ2-1
CDR3aa: CASSLASRYNEQFF
CDR3nt: TGTGCCAGCAGCTTAGCGAGTCGGTACAATGAGCAGTTCTTC

abundance: many
d_gene: TRBD2
v_gene: TRBV7-2
j_gene: TRBJ2-5
CDR3aa: CASSLETAGGETQYF
CDR3nt: TGTGCCAGCAGCTTAGAGACAGCGGGGGGAGAGACCCAGTACTTC

abundance: .
d_gene: TRBD1
v_gene: TRBV18
j_gene: TRBJ2-7
CDR3aa: CASSPGQGGGGEQYF
CDR3nt: TGTGCCAGCTCACCCGGACAGGGCGGAGGTGGCGAGCAGTACTTC

abundance: .
d_gene: .
v_gene: TRBV2
j_gene: TRBJ1-3
CDR3aa: CASSETGWGFSFSGNTIYF
CDR3nt: TGTGCCAGCAGTGAAACAGGCTGGGGATTTTCCTTCTCTGGAAACACCATATATTTT

abundance: many
d_gene: TRBD2
v_gene: TRBV11-1
j_gene: TRBJ2-2
CDR3aa: CASSLEGTKITGELFF
CDR3nt: TGTGCCAGCAGCTTAGAAGGGACTAAGATCACCGGGGAGCTGTTTTTT

abundance: many
d_gene: .
v_gene: TRBV12-3/TRBV12-4
j_gene: TRBJ1-6
CDR3aa: CASKKGGRGGNSPLHF
CDR3nt: TGTGCCAGCAAAAAGGGCGGACGGGGGGGGAATTCACCCCTCCACTTT

abundance: many
d_gene: .
v_gene: TRBV20-1
j_gene: TRBJ1-5
CDR3aa: CSATRQTLGVYSNQPQHF
CDR3nt: TGCAGTGCTACTCGACAGACACTCGGGGTATATAGCAATCAGCCCCAGCATTTT

abundance: many
d_gene: .
v_gene: TRBV7-9
j_gene: TRBJ2-7
CDR3aa: CASSLAAETEQYF
CDR3nt: TGTGCCAGCAGCTTAGCGGCGGAGACTGAGCAGTACTTC

abundance: many
d_gene: .
v_gene: TRBV20-1
j_gene: TRBJ2-7
CDR3aa: CSARGDYEQYF
CDR3nt: TGCAGTGCTAGAGGAGACTACGAGCAGTACTTC

abundance: few
d_gene: .
v_gene: TRBV16
j_gene: TRBJ1-2
CDR3aa: CASSQGVGYGYTF
CDR3nt: TGTGCCAGCAGCCAGGGGGTTGGCTATGGCTACACCTTC

abundance: many
d_gene: TRBD2
v_gene: TRBV5-6
j_gene: TRBJ2-1
CDR3aa: CASSRGTSGVSEQFF
CDR3nt: TGTGCCAGCAGCAGGGGGACTAGCGGGGTCAGTGAGCAGTTCTTC

abundance: many
d_gene: .
v_gene: TRBV12-3/TRBV12-4
j_gene: TRBJ2-7
CDR3aa: CASSFRPLSYEQYF
CDR3nt: TGTGCCAGCAGTTTTAGGCCCCTTTCCTACGAGCAGTACTTC

abundance: many
d_gene: TRBD2
v_gene: TRBV2
j_gene: TRBJ2-5
CDR3aa: CASKAGGPVAETQYF
CDR3nt: TGTGCCAGCAAAGCGGGGGGGCCGGTAGCAGAGACCCAGTACTTC

abundance: many
d_gene: .
v_gene: TRBV20-1
j_gene: TRBJ1-2
CDR3aa: CSARGEGGYYGYTF
CDR3nt: TGCAGTGCTAGAGGAGAAGGTGGCTACTATGGCTACACCTTC

abundance: many
d_gene: .
v_gene: TRBV5-1
j_gene: TRBJ2-6
CDR3aa: CASSQTGDRAFGANVLTF
CDR3nt: TGCGCCAGCAGCCAAACGGGGGACAGAGCGTTTGGGGCCAACGTCCTGACTTTC

abundance: many
d_gene: .
v_gene: TRBV7-3
j_gene: TRBJ2-1
CDR3aa: CASSQGQGHNEQFF
CDR3nt: TGTGCCAGCAGCCAGGGGCAGGGCCACAATGAGCAGTTCTTC